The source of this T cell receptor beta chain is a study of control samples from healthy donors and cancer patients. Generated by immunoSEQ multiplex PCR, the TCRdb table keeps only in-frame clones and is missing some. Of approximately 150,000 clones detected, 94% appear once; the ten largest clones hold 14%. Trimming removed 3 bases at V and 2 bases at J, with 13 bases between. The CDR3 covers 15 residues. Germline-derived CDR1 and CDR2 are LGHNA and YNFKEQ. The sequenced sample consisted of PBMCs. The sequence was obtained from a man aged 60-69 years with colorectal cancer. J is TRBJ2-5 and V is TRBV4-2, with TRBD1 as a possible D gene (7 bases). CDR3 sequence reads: CASSHGGTEQETQYF. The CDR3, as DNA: TGTGCCAGCAGCCACGGAGGGACAGAGCAAGAGACCCAGTACTTC.